One sample yielded the 10 T cell receptor beta chains listed below, sequenced in a study of T cell responses to AZD1222 COVID-19 vaccine. TCRdb keeps only in-frame clones here, not all; method: immunoSEQ multiplex PCR. The repertoire holds about 200,000 clones, with roughly 94% as singletons. Sequenced here: peripheral blood, sampled 28 days after the second dose of the MenACWY control vaccine. The receptors shown here come from an adult who received the MenACWY meningococcal vaccine as a control.

The chain carries TRBV28 and TRBJ2-7, with D possibly matching TRBD1 (5 bases). The CDR3 has 12 residues. The germline V gene encodes CDR1 MDHEN and CDR2 SYDVKM. With 3 bases removed from V and 3 bases from J, the gap between germline ends came to 6 bases. The CDR3 loop is CASSFDSYEQYF. The CDR3 nucleotides are TGTGCCAGCAGTTTCGACAGCTACGAGCAGTACTTC.

J is TRBJ2-1 and V is TRBV28; 9 positions match TRBD1. The junction had 7 bases not matched to a gene; V was cut back by 3 bases and J by 7 bases. CDR1 is MDHEN and CDR2 is SYDVKM in the germline V gene. CDR3 length: 15 amino acids. The CDR3 DNA follows: TGTGCCAGCAGTTTGGGGGACAGGGAAGTAAATGAGCAGTTCTTC. It encodes CASSLGDREVNEQFF.

The chain has TRBV25-1 and TRBJ2-1; 7 positions match TRBD2. The CDR3 is made up of 11 amino acids. V shed 7 bases and J 11 bases; nucleotides not matched to a gene: 5. The germline V gene has CDR1 MGHDK and CDR2 SYGVNS. The CDR3 reads CASTSGLQQFF. DNA of the CDR3: TGTGCCAGCACCTCGGGACTACAGCAGTTCTTC.

This sequence joins TRBV28 and TRBJ2-7, with D possibly matching TRBD1 (6 bases). V was pared by 7 bases and J by 0 bases, with 13 bases between. CDR3 length equals 14 residues. In germline, CDR1 is MDHEN, CDR2 SYDVKM. CDR3 nucleotide sequence: TGTGCCAGCACCCTTGGACAGCCCTCCTACGAGCAGTACTTC. This sequence encodes CASTLGQPSYEQYF. Full variable domain (rest looked up from reference TRBV28 and TRBJ2-7): DVKVTQSSRYLVKRTGEKVFLECVQDMDHENMFWYRQDPGLGLRLIYFSYDVKMKEKGDIPEGYSVSREKKERFSLILESASTNQTSMYLCASTLGQPSYEQYFGPGTRLTVT.

The V gene is TRBV6-2 or TRBV6-3, the J gene TRBJ2-5; a possible D gene is TRBD1 (5 bases). Germline-derived CDR1 and CDR2 are MNHEY and SVGEGT. The CDR3 contains 15 residues. V was clipped by 6 bases and J by 5 bases, with 19 bases between them. The CDR3 loop is CASSQTDKAEETQYF. In DNA form, the CDR3 reads TGTGCCAGCAGCCAGACAGATAAGGCGGAGGAGACCCAGTACTTC.

As regards this clone: One end of the junction does not line up with germline, which may come from a read error. V gene TRBV28 combines with J gene TRBJ2-6; 9 bases are a match to TRBD1. Germline V gene data show CDR1 as MDHEN and CDR2 as SYDVKM. There are 19 residues in the CDR3. The CDR3: CASSKTTGTGFSGANVPTF. The CDR3 DNA is TGTGCCAGCAGTAAAACTACCGGGACAGGGTTCTCTGGGGCCAACGTCCCGACTTTC.

The rearrangement joins TRBV6-2 or TRBV6-3 to TRBJ1-2, with a possible D match to TRBD1 (6 bases). The germline V gene encodes CDR1 MNHEY and CDR2 SVGEGT. V lost 4 bases and J 1 base, leaving 19 bases between the germline ends. The CDR3 consists of 17 residues. The CDR3, as DNA: TGTGCCAGCAGTTCCTACAGGGAAGGGCAGAGTAACTATGGCTACACCTTC. Protein product: CASSSYREGQSNYGYTF.

This clone appeared once. The V gene is TRBV19, the J gene TRBJ1-1; D not resolved. CDR3 length: 14 amino acids. Trimming cost V 5 bases and J 2 bases, with 12 bases left between them. Per the germline V gene, CDR1 is LNHDA and CDR2 is SQIVND (reference sequence). CDR3 sequence reads: CASSPRTLNTEAFF. CDR3 nucleotides: TGTGCCAGTAGTCCGCGGACGCTAAACACTGAAGCTTTCTTT.

This chain connects TRBV4-3 to TRBJ2-2; no definite D call. Germline CDR1 reads LGHNA; CDR2 reads YSLEER. V was trimmed by 1 base and J by 2 bases, leaving 5 bases between them. This CDR3 comprises 14 residues. For the CDR3, the DNA is TGCGCCAGCAGCCAAGCACGTAACACCGGGGAGCTGTTTTTT. Translating it yields CASSQARNTGELFF.

The gene calls are TRBV29-1 and TRBJ2-1, with D unclear. Trimming pared 5 bases from V and 5 bases from J, leaving 13 bases between. The CDR3 has 13 amino acids. The germline V gene encodes CDR1 SQVTM and CDR2 ANQGSEA. CDR3 residues: CSVPALFDNEQFF. CDR3 in DNA: TGCAGCGTTCCAGCCCTTTTCGACAATGAGCAGTTCTTC.